This TCR beta chain was captured by sequencing in a study of early T cells in non-severe SARS-CoV-2 infection. Study information: The sequenced material was bulk RNA from unsorted whole blood, and its chains were unpaired.

Individual cDNA molecules received unique molecular identifiers. MiXCR, applied by TCRdb to the 5' RACE reads, yields one record per CDR3 protein. This table has over 50,000 distinct CDR3 sequences, 7.5% to 10% appearing once. Germline V lookup: CDR1 SQVTM, CDR2 ANQGSEA. The CDR3 is 14 amino acids. The V and J ends lost 6 bases and 1 base respectively, with 12 bases between them. This clonotype was seen more than once but under ten times. This clonotype was sampled from an adult who was a healthcare worker with PCR-confirmed SARS-CoV-2 infection or an uninfected control (not recorded which). The source material was whole blood. The V gene is TRBV29-1, the J gene TRBJ2-2; D is possibly TRBD1 (5 bases). The CDR3 coding sequence is TGCAGCGTGAAAACTCAGGGGAACACCGGGGAGCTGTTTTTT. Protein sequence: CSVKTQGNTGELFF.